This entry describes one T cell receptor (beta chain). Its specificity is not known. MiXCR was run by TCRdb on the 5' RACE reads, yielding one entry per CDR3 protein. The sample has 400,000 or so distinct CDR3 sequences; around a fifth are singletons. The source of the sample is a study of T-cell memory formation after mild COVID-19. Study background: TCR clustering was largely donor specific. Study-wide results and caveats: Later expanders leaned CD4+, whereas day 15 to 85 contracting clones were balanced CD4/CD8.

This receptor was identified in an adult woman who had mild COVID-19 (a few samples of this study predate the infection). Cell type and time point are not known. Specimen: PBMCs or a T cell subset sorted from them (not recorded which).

The CDR3 sequence is CASSSLTGPATDTQYF. The CDR3 DNA sequence: TGTGCCAGCAGCTCGTTGACAGGGCCCGCCACAGATACGCAGTATTTT. The rearrangement links TRBV7-9 to TRBJ2-3, with 7 bases that match TRBD1. V gave up 4 bases and J gave up 2 bases; unmatched junction bases: 9. CDR1 SEHNR and CDR2 FQNEAQ come from the germline V gene (reference sequence). The CDR3 consists of 16 residues.